The rows below give T cell receptor beta chains drawn from one sample of a study of CD8+CD57+ T cells in acquired aplastic anemia. TCRdb ran MiXCR on the reads and lists one entry per CDR3 protein. The table shows about 260,000 distinct CDR3 sequences, with less than 85% occurring only once. The sample was sorted CD4+, CD8+, or CD8+CD57+ T cells (not recorded which) from PBMCs. The receptors shown here come from a human donor with aplastic anemia. CDR3s include the opening cysteine and the closing phenylalanine or tryptophan. A D gene is named only where the DNA matches it firmly. Clone sizes are given selectively: once, few, many, or a class where the clone is expanded.

-,-,TRBV19,TRBJ1-2,CASSISGDGYTF,TGTGCCAGTAGTATTAGCGGAGATGGCTACACCTTC
-,-,TRBV2,TRBJ2-1,CASGEGRAGSLYF,TGTGCCAGCGGAGAGGGACGCGCAGGAAGTCTGTACTTT
once,TRBD1,TRBV5-1,TRBJ2-3,CASSEVGTGEQYF,TGTGCCAGCAGCGAGGTGGGGACAGGGGAGCAGTATTTT
-,TRBD2,TRBV5-5,TRBJ2-5,CASSQEKAGGEQETQYF,TGTGCCAGCAGCCAAGAGAAGGCGGGAGGGGAACAAGAGACCCAGTACTTC
-,-,TRBV12-3/TRBV12-4,TRBJ2-1,CASSPLGEQFF,TGTGCCAGCAGTCCCTTGGGGGAGCAGTTCTTC
once,-,TRBV7-9,TRBJ1-1,CASSGVGGAYSAAFF,TGTGCCAGCAGCGGGGTGGGGGGGGCCTACAGTGCAGCTTTCTTT
-,-,TRBV11-3,TRBJ1-4,CASSLDPTTNEKLFF,TGTGCCAGCAGCTTAGATCCGACAACTAATGAAAAACTGTTTTTT
-,-,TRBV7-2,TRBJ2-7,CASSLGGGAEGEHYF,TGTGCCAGCAGCTTGGGAGGGGGCGCCGAGGGTGAGCACTACTTC
-,-,TRBV7-6,TRBJ1-1,CASSLALGTKETAFF,TGTGCCAGCAGCTTAGCCCTCGGGACAAAAGAGACCGCTTTCTTT
-,-,TRBV24-1,TRBJ2-7,CATSDLYEQYF,TGTGCCACCAGTGATCTCTACGAGCAGTACTTC
-,-,TRBV15,TRBJ2-3,CATSPQARLTQYF,TGTGCCACCAGCCCCCAAGCAAGGTTGACGCAGTATTTT
-,TRBD1,TRBV12-3/TRBV12-4,TRBJ1-1,CASGKGAGLGTEAFF,TGTGCCAGCGGAAAGGGGGCAGGGTTGGGCACTGAAGCTTTCTTT
-,TRBD2,TRBV7-6,TRBJ2-7,CASSLVGGAGENYF,TGTGCCAGCAGCTTAGTCGGGGGGGCGGGAGAGAACTACTTC
few,-,TRBV12-3/TRBV12-4,TRBJ1-6,CASSQGLSSYNSPLHF,TGTGCCAGCAGCCAGGGACTTAGCTCCTATAATTCACCCCTCCACTTT
-,-,TRBV2,TRBJ2-3,CAWGDGYTDTQYF,TGTGCCTGGGGGGACGGGTACACAGATACGCAGTATTTT
-,-,TRBV7-8,TRBJ2-1,CASSLAGGADSEDQFF,TGTGCCAGCAGCTTAGCGGGAGGCGCCGATAGCGAGGATCAGTTCTTC
-,-,TRBV7-8,TRBJ2-4,CASGGAANIPYF,TGTGCCAGCGGCGGTGCTGCGAACATTCCGTACTTC
-,-,TRBV7-8,TRBJ2-3,CASSFPRDATTRCF,TGTGCCAGCAGCTTTCCTCGAGACGCCACAACGAGATGTTTT
-,-,TRBV7-2,TRBJ1-1,CASSLGADGNSNAFF,TGTGCCAGCAGCTTAGGGGCAGACGGGAATAGCAATGCGTTCTTT
-,-,TRBV7-9,TRBJ2-2,CASSLDPGAPTTGELFF,TGTGCCAGCAGCTTGGACCCCGGGGCTCCGACCACCGGGGAGCTGTTTTTT
-,-,TRBV11-1,TRBJ2-5,CASSQGHGTKETQYF,TGTGCCAGCAGCCAAGGCCACGGGACAAAAGAGACCCAGTACTTC
-,TRBD1,TRBV2,TRBJ1-1,CASGEGGTDNQEAFF,TGTGCCAGCGGGGAAGGGGGCACAGATAACCAGGAAGCTTTCTTT
few,-,TRBV7-8,TRBJ1-5,CASGYGGTDTQHF,TGTGCCAGCGGGTACGGGGGAACAGATACGCAGCATTTT
once,-,TRBV7-2,TRBJ2-1,CASSLQTNAGKHWQFF,TGTGCCAGCAGCTTACAAACAAACGCCGGGAAACACTGGCAGTTCTTC
-,-,TRBV24-1,TRBJ2-7,CATSTGTAAYEQYF,TGTGCCACCTCAACCGGGACCGCAGCCTACGAGCAGTACTTC
-,-,TRBV9,TRBJ2-5,CASNLGTARNQPQYF,TGTGCCAGCAACTTAGGGACCGCCCGAAATCAGCCCCAGTACTTC
once,TRBD1,TRBV7-6,TRBJ1-5,CASSLAGQPETQYHF,TGTGCCAGCAGCCTAGCGGGACAGCCAGAGACCCAGTACCATTTT
-,-,TRBV5-6,TRBJ2-5,CASSPVSEQETQYF,TGTGCCAGCAGCCCCGTCAGCGAGCAAGAGACCCAGTACTTC
-,-,TRBV19,TRBJ1-2,CASKIDGSNYGYTF,TGTGCCAGTAAGATCGACGGCTCTAACTATGGCTACACCTTC